These 6 T cell receptor beta chains were all obtained from the same sample, sequenced in a study of T cells in Graves' hyperthyroidism and ophthalmopathy. The investigators amplified TCR beta CDR3 regions from RNA transcripts. The HTBI primer set drove a first-round RT-PCR of the TCR CDR3. Each CDR3 protein gets one entry after TCRdb re-called the multiplex PCR reads with MiXCR. The table records about 350,000 distinct CDR3 sequences, approximately 13% of them present only once. The sample taken for sequencing was blood. The origin of the receptors is a woman aged 25 to 39 with Graves' hyperthyroidism.

A note on this clonotype: This clone may be a read error of a much larger clone one base away. The gene calls are TRBV2 and TRBJ2-2; tentatively, D is TRBD2 (6 bases). This CDR3 is 15 amino acids long. The V end was cut by 5 bases, the J end by 9 bases, with 19 bases between. Per germline, CDR1 SNHLY and CDR2 FYNNEI. DNA for the CDR3: TGTGCCAGCAGTCCTTTAGCGGAAAGGACCCGGGAGCTGTTTTTT. Its translation: CASSPLAERTRELFF. The complete variable domain, with remaining parts taken from reference TRBV2 and TRBJ2-2, reads EPEVTQTPSHQVTQMGQEVILRCVPISNHLYFYWYRQILGQKVEFLVSFYNNEISEKSEIFDDQFSVERPDGSNFTLKIRSTKLEDSAMYFCASSPLAERTRELFFGEGSRLTVL.

This clonotype was recorded many times. The chain recombines TRBV6-1 with TRBJ1-1, with TRBD1 matching over 8 bases. Per the germline V gene, CDR1 is MNHNS and CDR2 is SASEGT. V shed 5 bases, J shed 1 base, and the junction held 9 bases outside the gene matches. There are 16 residues in the CDR3. Here the CDR3 reads CASSSSGGGWNTEAFF. As DNA, the CDR3 is TGTGCCAGCAGTTCGTCAGGGGGCGGCTGGAACACTGAAGCTTTCTTT.

Concerning this clonotype itself: This may be a read error, as it is one base from a much larger clone. The chain couples TRBV2 to TRBJ2-2; TRBD2 might be the D (6 bases). The CDR3 is made up of 14 amino acids. Germline CDR1 SNHLY, CDR2 FYNNEI. In nucleotides, the CDR3 is TGTGCCAGCAGTGAAAGCAGGAGCACCGGGGGGCTGTTTTTT. Its translation is CASSESRSTGGLFF. The full variable domain, with the rest looked up from reference TRBV2 and TRBJ2-2, is EPEVTQTPSHQVTQMGQEVILRCVPISNHLYFYWYRQILGQKVEFLVSFYNNEISEKSEIFDDQFSVERPDGSNFTLKIRSTKLEDSAMYFCASSESRSTGGLFFGEGSRLTVL.

This clonotype was found many times. This chain uses TRBV7-3 with TRBJ2-3, with a possible D match to TRBD2 (6 bases). The CDR3 runs to 14 residues. Germline loops: CDR1 SGHTA, CDR2 FQGTGA. The germline V and J ends were trimmed by 2 bases and 4 bases, with 10 bases remaining between them. The CDR3 sequence: CASSLSGGADTQYF. Written as DNA, the CDR3 is TGTGCCAGCAGCTTATCCGGGGGAGCAGATACGCAGTATTTT.

This clonotype was detected only a few times. The V call is TRBV28, the J call TRBJ2-3; TRBD2 might be the D (6 bases). V was pared by 5 bases and J by 0 bases, with 9 bases between. The length of the CDR3 is 14 residues. Germline-derived CDR1 and CDR2 are MDHEN and SYDVKM. The chain's CDR3 is CASSRGTSTDTQYF. The CDR3, as DNA: TGTGCCAGCAGTCGCGGGACTAGCACAGATACGCAGTATTTT.

This clonotype has more than one count but fewer than ten. This chain links TRBV19 with TRBJ2-3; D gene unclear. The germline V and J ends were trimmed by 6 bases and 5 bases, with 6 bases remaining between them. Germline V lookup: CDR1 LNHDA, CDR2 SQIVND (reference sequence). This CDR3 has 11 residues. This CDR3 is CASRVGDTQYF. CDR3 nucleotide sequence: TGTGCCAGTAGGGTGGGAGATACGCAGTATTTT.